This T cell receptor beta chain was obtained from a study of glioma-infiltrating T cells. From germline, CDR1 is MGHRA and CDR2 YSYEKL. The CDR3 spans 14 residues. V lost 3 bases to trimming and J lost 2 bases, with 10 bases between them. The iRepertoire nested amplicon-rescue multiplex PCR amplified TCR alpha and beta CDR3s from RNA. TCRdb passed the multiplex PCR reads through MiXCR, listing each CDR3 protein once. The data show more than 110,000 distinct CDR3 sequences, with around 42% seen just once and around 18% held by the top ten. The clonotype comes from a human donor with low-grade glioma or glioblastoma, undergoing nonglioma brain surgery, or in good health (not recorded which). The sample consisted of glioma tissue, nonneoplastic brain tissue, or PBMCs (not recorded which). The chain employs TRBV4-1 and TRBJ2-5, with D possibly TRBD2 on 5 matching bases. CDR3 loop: CASSQREWQETQYF. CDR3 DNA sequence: TGCGCCAGCAGCCAGAGGGAGTGGCAAGAGACCCAGTACTTC.